This T cell receptor beta chain stems from a study of Ad26.COV2.S vaccination and SARS-CoV-2 variants. The wider study: Donor joined the COV1001 Ad26.COV2.S trial arm. The vaccine Ad26.COV2.S was put into the muscle once, or twice with 56 days between. Points from the study as a whole: Comparable non-spike TCR breadth was observed in vaccine and placebo recipients. Vaccinees showed greater spike-specific TCR breadth than placebo recipients.

J gave up 2 bases and V 2 bases, and 3 bases lay outside the gene matches. The CDR3 spans 15 residues. The germline V gene encodes CDR1 MNHEY and CDR2 SVGEGT. Treatment indicated: 19 received Ad26.COV2.S at low or high dose, single or two shots; roughly five received placebo; per-sample allocation not given. On day 63 after the first injection, vaccine and placebo recipients gave samples. Regarding this clone: Its target is unknown.

Assay used: immunoSEQ multiplex PCR; TCRdb lists only in-frame clones, some missing. Of about half a million clones in the sample, 89% were seen once. The chain recombines TRBV6-2 or TRBV6-3 with TRBJ2-5, with TRBD2 matching over 9 bases. Sequences were derived from peripheral blood, sampled in a trial of Ad26.COV2.S vaccine versus placebo. This clonotype was sampled from a person aged 18-65 years who received the Ad26.COV2.S COVID-19 vaccine or a placebo. The CDR3 here is CASSYRAGGQETQYF. The CDR3 bases are TGTGCCAGCAGTTACCGCGCGGGGGGGCAAGAGACCCAGTACTTC.